This T cell receptor beta chain stems from a study of T cell repertoires in cytomegalovirus infection. As for the study in general: Both a matching HLA type and CMV infection were indicated by public TCR beta signatures.

Notes on this clonotype: What it recognizes is unknown.

Broader study findings: CMV carriers having the relevant HLA were flagged by cumulative public TCR beta family frequency. Dominant in the ex vivo response were TCR beta clonotypes restricted by HLA-C and specific for CMV.

TCRdb reprocessed the reads with MiXCR, giving one entry per CDR3 protein. The table has roughly 68,000 distinct CDR3 sequences, approximately 22% seen once. With V trimmed by 5 bases and J by 3 bases, 5 bases remained unmatched. The CDR3 totals 15 residues. The germline gives CDR1 MNHEY, CDR2 SVGEGT. The specimen sequenced was PBMCs, sequenced either directly or after in vitro stimulation (not recorded which). The clonotype comes from a human donor in good health (CMV status not recorded). Some clones in this sample may be carry-over from other donors' samples. The chain couples TRBV6-2 or TRBV6-3 to TRBJ2-2, with 8 bases that match TRBD1. CDR3: CASSTGQGYTGELFF. CDR3 in DNA: TGTGCCAGCAGTACCGGACAGGGATACACCGGGGAGCTGTTTTTT.